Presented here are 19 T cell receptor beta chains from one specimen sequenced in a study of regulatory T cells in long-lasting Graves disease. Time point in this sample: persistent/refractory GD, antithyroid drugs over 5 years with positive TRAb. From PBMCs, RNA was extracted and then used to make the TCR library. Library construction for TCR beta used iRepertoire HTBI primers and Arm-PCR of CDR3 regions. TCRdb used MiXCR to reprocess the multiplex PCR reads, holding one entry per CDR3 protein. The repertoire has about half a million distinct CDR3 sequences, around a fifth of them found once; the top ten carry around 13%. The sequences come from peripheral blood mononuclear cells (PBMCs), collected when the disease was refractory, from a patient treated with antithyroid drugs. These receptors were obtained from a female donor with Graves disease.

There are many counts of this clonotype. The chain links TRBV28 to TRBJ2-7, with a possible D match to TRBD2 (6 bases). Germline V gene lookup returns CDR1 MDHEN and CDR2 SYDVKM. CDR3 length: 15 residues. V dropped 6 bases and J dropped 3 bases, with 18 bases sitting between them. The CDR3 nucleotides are TGTGCCAGCAGCTCGGGATCTGCGGGGCACTACGAGCAGTACTTC. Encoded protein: CASSSGSAGHYEQYF.

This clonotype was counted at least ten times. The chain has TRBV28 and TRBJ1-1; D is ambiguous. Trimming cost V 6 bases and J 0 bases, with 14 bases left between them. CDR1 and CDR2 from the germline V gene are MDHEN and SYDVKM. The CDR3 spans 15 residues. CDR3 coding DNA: TGTGCCAGCAGGCTCGCTGCATCCATGAACACTGAAGCTTTCTTT. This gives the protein CASRLAASMNTEAFF.

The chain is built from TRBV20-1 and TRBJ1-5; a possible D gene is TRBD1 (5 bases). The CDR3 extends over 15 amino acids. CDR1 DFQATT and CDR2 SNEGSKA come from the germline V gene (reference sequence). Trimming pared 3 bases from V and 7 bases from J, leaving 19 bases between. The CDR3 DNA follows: TGCAGTGCTAGTCTTCAATCAGGGAGAGAACAGCCCCAGCATTTT. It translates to CSASLQSGREQPQHF.

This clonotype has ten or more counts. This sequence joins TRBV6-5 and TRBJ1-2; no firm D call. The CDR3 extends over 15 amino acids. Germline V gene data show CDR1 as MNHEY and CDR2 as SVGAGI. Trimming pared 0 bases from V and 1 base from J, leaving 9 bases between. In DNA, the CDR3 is TGTGCCAGCAGTTACTCATTCGGGAGTAACTATGGCTACACCTTC. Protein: CASSYSFGSNYGYTF.

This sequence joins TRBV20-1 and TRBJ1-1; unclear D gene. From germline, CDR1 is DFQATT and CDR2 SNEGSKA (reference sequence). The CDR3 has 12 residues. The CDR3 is CSQVQTNTEAFF. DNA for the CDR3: TGCAGCCAGGTGCAGACGAACACTGAAGCTTTCTTT.

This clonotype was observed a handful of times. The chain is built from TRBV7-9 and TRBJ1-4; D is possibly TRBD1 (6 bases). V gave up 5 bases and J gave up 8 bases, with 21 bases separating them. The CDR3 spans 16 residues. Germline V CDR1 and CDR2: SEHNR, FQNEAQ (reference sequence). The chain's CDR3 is CASSPPRTVPGEKLFF. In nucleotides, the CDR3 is TGTGCCAGCAGCCCTCCCCGGACAGTACCGGGCGAAAAACTGTTTTTT.

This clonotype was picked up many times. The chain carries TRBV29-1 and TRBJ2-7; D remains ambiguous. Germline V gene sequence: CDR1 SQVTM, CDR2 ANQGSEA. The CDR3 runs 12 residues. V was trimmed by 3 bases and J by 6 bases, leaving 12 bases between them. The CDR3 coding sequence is TGCAGCGTTGATGAGGCAGGCACCGAGCAGTACTTC. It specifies CSVDEAGTEQYF.

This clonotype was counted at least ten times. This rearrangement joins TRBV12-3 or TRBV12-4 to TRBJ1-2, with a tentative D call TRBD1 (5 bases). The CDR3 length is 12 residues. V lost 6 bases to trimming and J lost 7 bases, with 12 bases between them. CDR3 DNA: TGTGCCAGCAGCCAGGGCGGAGGTGGCTACACCTTC. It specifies CASSQGGGGYTF.

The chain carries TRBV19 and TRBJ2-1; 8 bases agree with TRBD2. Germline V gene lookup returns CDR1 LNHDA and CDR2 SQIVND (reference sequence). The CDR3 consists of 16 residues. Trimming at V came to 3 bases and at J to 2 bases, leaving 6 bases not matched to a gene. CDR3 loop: CASSIGISGAYNEQFF. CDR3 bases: TGTGCCAGTAGTATTGGGATTAGCGGGGCCTACAATGAGCAGTTCTTC.

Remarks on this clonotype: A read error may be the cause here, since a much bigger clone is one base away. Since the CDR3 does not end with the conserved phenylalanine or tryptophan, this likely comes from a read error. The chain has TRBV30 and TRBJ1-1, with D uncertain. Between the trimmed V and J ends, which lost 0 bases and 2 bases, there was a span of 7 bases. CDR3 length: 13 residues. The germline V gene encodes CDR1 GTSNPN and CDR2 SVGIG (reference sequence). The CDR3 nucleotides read TGTGCCTGGAGTGTCCATGGAAACACTGAAGCTTTCTCT. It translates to CAWSVHGNTEAFS.

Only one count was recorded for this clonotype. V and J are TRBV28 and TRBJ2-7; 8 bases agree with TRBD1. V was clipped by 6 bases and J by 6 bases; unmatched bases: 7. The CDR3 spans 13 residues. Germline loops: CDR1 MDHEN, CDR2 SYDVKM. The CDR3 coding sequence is TGTGCCAGCAGACCGGGACAGGTCGGCGAGCAGTACTTC. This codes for CASRPGQVGEQYF.

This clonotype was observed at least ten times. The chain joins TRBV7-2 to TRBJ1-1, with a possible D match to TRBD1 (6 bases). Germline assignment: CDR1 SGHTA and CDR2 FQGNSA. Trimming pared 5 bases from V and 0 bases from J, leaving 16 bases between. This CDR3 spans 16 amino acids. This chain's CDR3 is CASSHFWGQLNTEAFF. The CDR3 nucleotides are TGTGCCAGCAGCCATTTTTGGGGACAATTGAACACTGAAGCTTTCTTT.

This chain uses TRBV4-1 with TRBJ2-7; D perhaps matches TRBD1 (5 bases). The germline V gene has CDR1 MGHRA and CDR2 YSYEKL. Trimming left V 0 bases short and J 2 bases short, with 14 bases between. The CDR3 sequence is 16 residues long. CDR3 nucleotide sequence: TGCGCCAGCAGCCAAGATCTTAAGGGGCTGACCTACGAGCAGTACTTC. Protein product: CASSQDLKGLTYEQYF.

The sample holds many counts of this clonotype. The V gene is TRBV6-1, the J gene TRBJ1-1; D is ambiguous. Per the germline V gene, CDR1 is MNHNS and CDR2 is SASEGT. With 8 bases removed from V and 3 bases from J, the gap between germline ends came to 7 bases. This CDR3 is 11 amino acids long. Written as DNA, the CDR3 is TGTGCCAGCGGGAGGTACACTGAAGCTTTCTTT. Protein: CASGRYTEAFF.

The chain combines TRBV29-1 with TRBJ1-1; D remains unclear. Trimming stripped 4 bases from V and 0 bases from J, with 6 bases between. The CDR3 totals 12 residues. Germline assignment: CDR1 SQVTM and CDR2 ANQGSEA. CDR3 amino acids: CSVAPLNTEAFF. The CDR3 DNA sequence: TGCAGCGTTGCGCCCTTGAACACTGAAGCTTTCTTT. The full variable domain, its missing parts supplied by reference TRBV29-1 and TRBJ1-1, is SAVISQKPSRDICQRGTSLTIQCQVDSQVTMMFWYRQQPGQSLTLIATANQGSEATYESGFVIDKFPISRPNLTFSTLTVSNMSPEDSSIYLCSVAPLNTEAFFGQGTRLTVV.

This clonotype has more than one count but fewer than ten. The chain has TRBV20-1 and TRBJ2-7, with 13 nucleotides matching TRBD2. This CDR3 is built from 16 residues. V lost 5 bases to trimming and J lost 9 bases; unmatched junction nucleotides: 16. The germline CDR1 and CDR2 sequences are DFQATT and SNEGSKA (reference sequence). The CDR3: CSALPGGGLAGIRQYF. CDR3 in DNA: TGCAGTGCTCTCCCCGGCGGGGGACTAGCGGGGATCAGGCAGTACTTC.

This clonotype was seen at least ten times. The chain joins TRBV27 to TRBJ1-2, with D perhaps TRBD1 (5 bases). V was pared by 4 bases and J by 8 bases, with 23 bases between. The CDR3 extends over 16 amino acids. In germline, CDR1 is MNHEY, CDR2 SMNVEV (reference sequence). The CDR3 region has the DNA TGTGCCAGCAGTTCCACCCCAGGGTTTAGGAGATTGGGCTACACCTTC. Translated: CASSSTPGFRRLGYTF.

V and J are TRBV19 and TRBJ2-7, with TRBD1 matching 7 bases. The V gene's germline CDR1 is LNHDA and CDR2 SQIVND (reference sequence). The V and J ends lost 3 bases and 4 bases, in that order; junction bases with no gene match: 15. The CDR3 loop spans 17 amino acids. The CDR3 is CASSILQQGRTPYEQYF. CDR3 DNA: TGTGCCAGTAGTATCCTTCAACAGGGGCGCACACCATACGAGCAGTACTTC.

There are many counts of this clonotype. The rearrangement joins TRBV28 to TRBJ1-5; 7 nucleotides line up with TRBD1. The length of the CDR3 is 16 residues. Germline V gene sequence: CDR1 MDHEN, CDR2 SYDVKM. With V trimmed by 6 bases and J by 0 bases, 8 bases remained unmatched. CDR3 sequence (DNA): TGTGCCAGCAGGACAGGGAACGGGGGTAGCAATCAGCCCCAGCATTTT. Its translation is CASRTGNGGSNQPQHF.